The TCR beta chain under discussion was sequenced for a study of blood T cell repertoires in COVID-19. Study summary: Sites across the United States, Italy and Spain contributed samples from acute and convalescent COVID-19.

The repertoire was sequenced with immunoSEQ multiplex PCR; TCRdb's copy has only in-frame clones and lacks some. The repertoire has over 200,000 clones, 75% to 90% of them found once; the top ten carry 3% to 4%. The sequence was collected from a young woman who had been exposed to COVID-19. Material: PBMCs or T cells enriched from blood (not recorded which).

CDR3 DNA: TGCAGCGTTGGACAGGGGAACTCCTACGAGCAGTACTTC. Residues: CSVGQGNSYEQYF. This chain uses TRBV29-1 with TRBJ2-7; TRBD1 matches at 8 bases. V shed 4 bases, J shed 0 bases, and the junction held 2 bases outside the gene matches. Germline loops: CDR1 SQVTM, CDR2 ANQGSEA. This CDR3 has 13 amino acids.